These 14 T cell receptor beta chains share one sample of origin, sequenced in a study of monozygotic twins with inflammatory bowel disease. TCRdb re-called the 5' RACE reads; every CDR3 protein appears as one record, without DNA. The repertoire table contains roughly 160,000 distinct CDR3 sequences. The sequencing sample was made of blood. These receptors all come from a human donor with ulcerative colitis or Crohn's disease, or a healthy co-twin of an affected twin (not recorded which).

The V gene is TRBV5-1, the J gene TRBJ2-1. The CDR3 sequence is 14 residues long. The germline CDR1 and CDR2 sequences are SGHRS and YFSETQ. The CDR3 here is CASSVVSSYNEQFF.

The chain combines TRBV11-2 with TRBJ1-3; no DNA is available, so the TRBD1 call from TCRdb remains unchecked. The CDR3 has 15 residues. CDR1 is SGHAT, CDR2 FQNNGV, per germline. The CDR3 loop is CASSFRGISGNTIYF.

CDR3 protein: CASTDGPSPLHF. V gene TRBV6-6 combines with J gene TRBJ1-6. The CDR3 covers 12 residues. Germline loops: CDR1 MNHNY, CDR2 SVGAGI (reference sequence).

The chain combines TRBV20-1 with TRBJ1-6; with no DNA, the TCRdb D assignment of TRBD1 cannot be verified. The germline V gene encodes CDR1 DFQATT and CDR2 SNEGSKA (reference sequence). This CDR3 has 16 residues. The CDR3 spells CSARDPGQGNNSPLHF.

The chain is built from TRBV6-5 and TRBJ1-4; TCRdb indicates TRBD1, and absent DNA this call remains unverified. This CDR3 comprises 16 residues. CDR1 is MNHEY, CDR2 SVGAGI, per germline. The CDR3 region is CASSYLGTGEGEKLFF.

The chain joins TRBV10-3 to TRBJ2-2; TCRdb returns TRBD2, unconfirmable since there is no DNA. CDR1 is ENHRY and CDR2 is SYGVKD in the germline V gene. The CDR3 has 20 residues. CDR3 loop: CAISEVGLAGEIANTGELFF.

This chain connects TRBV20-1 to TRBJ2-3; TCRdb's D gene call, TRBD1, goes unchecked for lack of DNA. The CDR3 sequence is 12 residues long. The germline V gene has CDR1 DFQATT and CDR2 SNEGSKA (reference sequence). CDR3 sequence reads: CSTQRAGTPQYF.

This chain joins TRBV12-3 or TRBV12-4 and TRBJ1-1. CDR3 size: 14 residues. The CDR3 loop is CASSFRFDNSEAFF.

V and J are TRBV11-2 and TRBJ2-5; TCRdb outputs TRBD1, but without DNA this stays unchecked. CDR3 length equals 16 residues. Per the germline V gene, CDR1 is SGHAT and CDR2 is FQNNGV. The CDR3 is CASSLQPGLTRGTQYF.

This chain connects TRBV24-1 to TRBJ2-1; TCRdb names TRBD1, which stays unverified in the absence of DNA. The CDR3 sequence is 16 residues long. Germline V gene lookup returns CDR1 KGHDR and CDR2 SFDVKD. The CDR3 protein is CATSDLKGQINNEQFF.

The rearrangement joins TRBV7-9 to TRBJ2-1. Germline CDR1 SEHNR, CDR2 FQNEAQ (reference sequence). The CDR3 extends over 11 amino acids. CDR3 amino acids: CASSVRNEQFF.

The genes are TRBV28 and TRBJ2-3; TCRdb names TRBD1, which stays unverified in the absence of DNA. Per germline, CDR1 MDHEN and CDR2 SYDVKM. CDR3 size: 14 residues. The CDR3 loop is CAGGPGRSTDTQYF.

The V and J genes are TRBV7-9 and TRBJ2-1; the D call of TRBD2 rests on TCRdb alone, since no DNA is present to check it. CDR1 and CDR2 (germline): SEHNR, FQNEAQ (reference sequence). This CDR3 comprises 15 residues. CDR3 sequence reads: CASSPGRWDDNEQFF.

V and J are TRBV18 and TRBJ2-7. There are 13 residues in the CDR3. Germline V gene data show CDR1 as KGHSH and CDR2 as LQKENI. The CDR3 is CASSPPANYEQYF.